This entry features one T cell receptor beta chain sequence. The sample belongs to a study of blood T cells in healthy people across ages. The CDR3 runs 14 residues. The V gene lost 1 base and the J gene lost 5 bases, with 11 bases spanning the gap. The germline gives CDR1 MNHEY, CDR2 SMNVEV (reference sequence). Together with a sample-barcoded 5' primer, a J-beta primer mix was included in a second PCR lasting roughly 6 to 12 cycles. TCRdb ran MiXCR on the 5' RACE reads and lists one entry per CDR3 protein. The table has about 2 million distinct CDR3 sequences, 49% seen once. Source material: blood. The J gene is TRBJ1-1, the V gene TRBV27; tentatively, D is TRBD1 (5 bases). The receptor comes from a woman aged 40 to 55 in good health. The CDR3 is CASSLWGRVTEAFF. The CDR3 DNA is TGTGCCAGCAGTTTATGGGGGAGGGTGACTGAAGCTTTCTTT.